A selection of T cell receptor beta chains follows, all from one sample in a study of blood T cell repertoires in COVID-19. Clones were sequenced by immunoSEQ multiplex PCR, and TCRdb holds only the in-frame ones, with some missing. The repertoire has about 180,000 clones, 88% of them found once; the top ten carry approximately 9%. Sequencing used PBMCs or T cells enriched from blood (not recorded which). The receptors shown here come from a young woman who had recovered from COVID-19. Both conserved end residues are part of each CDR3. A D gene is named only where the DNA matches it firmly. The size of a clone is reported for some rows only, either as once, few or many, or as a class for expanded clones.

>NA|TRBV30|TRBJ2-7|NA
CAWIRAGVSYEQYF
TGTGCCTGGATTCGGGCAGGGGTATCCTACGAGCAGTACTTC
>TRBD2|TRBV6-1|TRBJ2-1|NA
CASSAQMGTSVNNEQFF
TGTGCCAGCAGTGCTCAGATGGGGACTAGCGTTAACAATGAGCAGTTCTTC
>NA|TRBV5-1|TRBJ1-1|NA
CASSRDMREAFF
TGCGCCAGCAGCCGGGACATGCGTGAAGCTTTCTTT
>TRBD1|TRBV25-1|TRBJ1-2|NA
CATSYDRGGYTF
TGTGCCACCTCCTATGACAGGGGTGGCTACACCTTC
>NA|TRBV5-1|TRBJ1-1|NA
CASSLEVMNTEAFF
TGCGCCAGCAGCTTAGAGGTGATGAACACTGAAGCTTTCTTT
>NA|TRBV7-3|TRBJ2-2|NA
CASSLSGWGTGELFF
TGTGCCAGCAGCTTATCAGGGTGGGGCACCGGGGAGCTGTTTTTT
>TRBD1|TRBV19|TRBJ1-4|once
CASSKQGGNEKLFF
TGTGCCAGTAGCAAACAGGGGGGAAATGAAAAACTGTTTTTT
>NA|TRBV24-1|TRBJ2-5|NA
CATSAQEETQYF
TGTGCCACCAGTGCTCAAGAGGAGACCCAGTACTTC
>TRBD1|TRBV7-9|TRBJ1-1|NA
CASSGRQGLSNTEAFF
TGTGCCAGCAGCGGCAGACAGGGGTTGTCGAACACTGAAGCTTTCTTT
>NA|TRBV27|TRBJ1-2|NA
CASSFLAGNGYTF
TGTGCCAGCAGTTTCCTGGCAGGTAATGGCTACACCTTC
>NA|TRBV5-6|TRBJ1-6|NA
CASSLGMGASYNSPLHF
TGTGCCAGCAGCTTGGGAATGGGGGCGTCCTATAATTCACCCCTCCACTTT
>NA|TRBV6-5|TRBJ1-1|NA
CASSPTDITEAFF
TGTGCCAGCAGTCCAACGGACATCACTGAAGCTTTCTTT
>NA|TRBV2|TRBJ2-2|NA
CASSANRVSGELFF
TGTGCCAGCAGTGCAAATCGGGTTTCCGGGGAGCTGTTTTTT
>NA|TRBV15|TRBJ1-4|NA
CATSRTPAGSGEKLFF
TGTGCCACCAGCAGAACCCCGGCAGGGTCAGGTGAAAAACTGTTTTTT
>TRBD1|TRBV10-3|TRBJ1-6|NA
CARGTGEVWNSPLHF
TGTGCCAGGGGCACAGGGGAGGTCTGGAATTCACCCCTCCACTTT
>TRBD2|TRBV11-3|TRBJ2-3|NA
CASSSGLAGVDTQYF
TGTGCCAGCAGCTCCGGACTAGCGGGGGTAGATACGCAGTATTTT
>NA|TRBV2|TRBJ2-3|NA
CASSVEPPADTQYF
TGTGCCAGCAGTGTTGAGCCTCCTGCAGATACGCAGTATTTT
>NA|TRBV7-8|TRBJ1-2|NA
CASSLVELLGYTF
TGTGCCAGCAGCTTAGTCGAGCTCTTGGGCTACACCTTC
>NA|TRBV13|TRBJ1-2|NA
CASSRVRETLYGYTF
TGTGCCAGCAGCCGTGTTCGCGAAACCTTGTATGGCTACACCTTC
>TRBD1|TRBV27|TRBJ1-1|once
CASRVRGQGFSTEAFF
TGTGCCAGCAGGGTTAGGGGACAGGGGTTTAGCACTGAAGCTTTCTTT
>TRBD1|TRBV28|TRBJ2-7|NA
CASSLEKTGGSYEQYF
TGTGCCAGCAGTTTAGAAAAGACAGGGGGTTCCTACGAGCAGTACTTC
>TRBD1|TRBV9|TRBJ1-1|NA
CASNNPTGGATEAFF
TGTGCCAGCAACAACCCAACAGGGGGCGCGACTGAAGCTTTCTTT